The clone carrying this TCR beta chain was recorded once. Its antigen remains unknown. A much larger clonotype is one base distant, so this may be a read error. From the 5' RACE reads, TCRdb called clonotypes with MiXCR, one entry per CDR3 protein. The sample yields approximately 250,000 distinct CDR3 sequences, roughly 4% seen once. This entry belongs to a study of T cells after yellow fever vaccination. For the study at large: The SMART-Seq v4 Ultra Low Input method served to prepare the low-cell-number fractions.

The CDR3 runs 14 residues. Deletions cut 2 bases from V and 4 bases from J, with 12 bases between. Germline V gives CDR1 SGHRS, CDR2 YFSETQ. Study-wide results and limits: Highly abundant clonotypes carried over from the bulk population could end up in FACS-sorted repertoires as contaminants. Among primary-vaccination clones, most reappeared after the booster, at approximately 96% for CD4 and around 91% for CD8.

The sequencing here drew on PBMCs, taken 15 days after the yellow fever booster vaccination. V gene TRBV5-1 combines with J gene TRBJ1-1; no clear D gene. This sequence originates from a young man who received the YFV17D yellow fever vaccine. CDR3 DNA: TGCGCCAGCAGCTTTGCCCGTTTGGGCACTGAAGCTTTCTTT. Its protein product is CASSFARLGTEAFF.